Described below is a single TCR beta chain sequence and its context. The sample originates from a study of blood T cell repertoires in COVID-19. Original processing methods: Researchers report that nucleated cell counts were estimated from reference gene primer amplification. TCRdb's table, derived via immunoSEQ multiplex PCR, lists solely in-frame clones and lacks some. V, J and clone size were drawn from that table, and D and trimming were deduced from the DNA. The table shows roughly 300,000 clones, with approximately 90% occurring only once. V shed 2 bases and J shed 2 bases, with 11 bases lying between them. The CDR3 covers 14 residues. Germline loops: CDR1 SGDLS, CDR2 YYNGEE.

The chain combines TRBV9 with TRBJ2-7, with a weak D call TRBD2 (6 bases). Sequences were obtained from peripheral blood. The sequence was obtained from a woman aged 25-40 years with COVID-19, enrolled during active disease. The CDR3: CASSVASAAYEQYF. As DNA, the CDR3 is TGTGCCAGCAGCGTGGCTAGCGCCGCCTACGAGCAGTACTTC.